These 5 T cell receptor beta chains originate from one sample sequenced in a study of T cell changes during pregnancy in multiple sclerosis. Clones were sequenced by immunoSEQ multiplex PCR, and TCRdb holds only the in-frame ones, with some missing. The sample contains around 57,000 clones, 75% to 90% of which appear only once. The starting material was peripheral blood, obtained in the first trimester of pregnancy. The receptor set was obtained from a female donor in good health, enrolled as a control in a pregnancy study.

The CDR3 here is CASRASGGLGTGELFF. Here the CDR3 DNA reads TGTGCCAGCAGGGCTAGCGGGGGGCTCGGAACCGGGGAGCTGTTTTTT. The V call is TRBV7-2, the J call TRBJ2-2; 11 nucleotides align to TRBD2. The germline gives CDR1 SGHTA, CDR2 FQGNSA. The length of the CDR3 is 16 residues. The V segment lost 6 bases and the J segment 5 bases; nucleotides outside the gene matches: 8.

The chain links TRBV30 to TRBJ1-6, with D perhaps matching TRBD1 (6 bases). Germline V lookup: CDR1 GTSNPN, CDR2 SVGIG (reference sequence). The V end lost 0 bases, the J end lost 5 bases, and 11 bases lay between the germline ends. The CDR3 loop spans 15 amino acids. The CDR3 nucleotides read TGTGCCTGGAGTGTACGGGGACACGATAATTCACCCCTCCACTTT. It translates to CAWSVRGHDNSPLHF.

The chain carries TRBV6-5 and TRBJ1-2; D uncertain. The ends were cut back, 2 bases at V and 4 bases at J, with 17 bases in the middle. The germline V gene encodes CDR1 MNHEY and CDR2 SVGAGI. This CDR3 contains 16 residues. The CDR3 sequence is CASSYAPRGVSYGYTF. The CDR3 region has the DNA TGTGCCAGCAGTTACGCACCCCGGGGTGTAAGCTATGGCTACACCTTC.

This clone was observed a single time. The chain uses TRBV4-2 and TRBJ1-2; 9 bases map to TRBD1. Trimming cost V 0 bases and J 7 bases; bases outside gene matches: 12. Germline V gene sequence: CDR1 LGHNA, CDR2 YNFKEQ. This CDR3 has 17 amino acids. CDR3 in DNA: TGTGCCAGCAGCCAAGAACCCACGCGGACAGGGGTCAGTGGCTACACCTTC. Protein sequence: CASSQEPTRTGVSGYTF.

The chain links TRBV5-1 to TRBJ2-7; D possibly corresponds to TRBD1 (6 bases). V shed 3 bases and J shed 1 base, with 8 bases lying between them. This CDR3 contains 13 residues. Germline CDR1 and CDR2: SGHRS and YFSETQ. In nucleotides, the CDR3 is TGCGCCAGCAGCTACGACAGGTCCTACGAGCAGTACTTC. Protein sequence: CASSYDRSYEQYF.